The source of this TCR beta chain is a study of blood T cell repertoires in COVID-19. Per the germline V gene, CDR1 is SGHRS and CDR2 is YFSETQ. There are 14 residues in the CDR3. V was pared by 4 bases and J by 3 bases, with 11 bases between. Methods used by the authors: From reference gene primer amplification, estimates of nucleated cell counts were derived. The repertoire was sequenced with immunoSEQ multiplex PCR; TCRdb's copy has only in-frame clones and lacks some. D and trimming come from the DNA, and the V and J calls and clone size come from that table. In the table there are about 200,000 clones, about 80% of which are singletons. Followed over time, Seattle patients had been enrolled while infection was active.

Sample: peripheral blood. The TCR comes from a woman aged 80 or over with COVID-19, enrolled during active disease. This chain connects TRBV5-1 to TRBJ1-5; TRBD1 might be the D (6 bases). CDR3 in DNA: TGCGCCAGCAGCGAGGGACAAGACAATCAGCCCCAGCATTTT. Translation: CASSEGQDNQPQHF. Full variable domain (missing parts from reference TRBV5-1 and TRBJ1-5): KAGVTQTPRYLIKTRGQQVTLSCSPISGHRSVSWYQQTPGQGLQFLFEYFSETQRNKGNFPGRFSGRQFSNSRSEMNVSTLELGDSALYLCASSEGQDNQPQHFGDGTRLSIL.